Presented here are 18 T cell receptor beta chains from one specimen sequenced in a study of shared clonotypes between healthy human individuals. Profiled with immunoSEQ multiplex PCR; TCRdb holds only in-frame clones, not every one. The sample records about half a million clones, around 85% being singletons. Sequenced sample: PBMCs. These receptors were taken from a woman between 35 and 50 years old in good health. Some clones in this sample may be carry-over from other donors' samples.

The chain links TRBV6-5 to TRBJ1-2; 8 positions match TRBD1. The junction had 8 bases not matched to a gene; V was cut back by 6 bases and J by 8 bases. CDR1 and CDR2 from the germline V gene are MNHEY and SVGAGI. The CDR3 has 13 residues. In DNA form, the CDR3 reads TGTGCCAGCAGATCTCAGGGGGCGCAGGGCTACACCTTC. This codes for CASRSQGAQGYTF.

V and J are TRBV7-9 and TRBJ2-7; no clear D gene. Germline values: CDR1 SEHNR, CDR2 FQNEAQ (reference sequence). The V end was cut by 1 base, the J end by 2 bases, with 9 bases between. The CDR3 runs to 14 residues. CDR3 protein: CASSLGRSPYEQYF. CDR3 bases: TGTGCCAGCAGCTTAGGCCGTTCTCCCTACGAGCAGTACTTC.

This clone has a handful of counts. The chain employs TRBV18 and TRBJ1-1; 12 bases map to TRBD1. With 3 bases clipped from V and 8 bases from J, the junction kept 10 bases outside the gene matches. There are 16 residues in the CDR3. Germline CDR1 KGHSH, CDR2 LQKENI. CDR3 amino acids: CASSPRPGTGGQEAFF. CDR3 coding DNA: TGTGCCAGCTCACCCCGGCCGGGGACAGGGGGCCAAGAAGCTTTCTTT.

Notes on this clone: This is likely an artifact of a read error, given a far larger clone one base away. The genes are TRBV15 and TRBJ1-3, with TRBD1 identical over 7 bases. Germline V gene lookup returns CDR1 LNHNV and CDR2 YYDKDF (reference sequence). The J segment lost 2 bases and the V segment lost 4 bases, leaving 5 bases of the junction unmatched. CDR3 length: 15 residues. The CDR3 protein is CATSTDRVAGNTIYF. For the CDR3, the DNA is TGTGCCACCAGCACAGACAGGGTGGCTGGAAACACCATATATTTT.

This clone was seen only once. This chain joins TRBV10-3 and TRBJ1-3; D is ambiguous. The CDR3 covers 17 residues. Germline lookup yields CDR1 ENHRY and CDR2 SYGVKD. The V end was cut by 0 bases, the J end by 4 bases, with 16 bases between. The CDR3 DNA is TGTGCCATCAGTGAGTCGAGCACGGCAGGAGTAGGAAACACCATATATTTT. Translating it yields CAISESSTAGVGNTIYF.

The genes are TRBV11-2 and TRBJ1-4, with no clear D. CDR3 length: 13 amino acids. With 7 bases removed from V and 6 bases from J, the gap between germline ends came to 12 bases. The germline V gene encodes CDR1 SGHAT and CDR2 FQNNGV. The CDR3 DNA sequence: TGTGCCAGCACCGCCGCAGGCGATGAAAAACTGTTTTTT. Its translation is CASTAAGDEKLFF.

In nucleotides, the CDR3 is TGTGCCAGCATCGGTTGGGGGGAAGCTTTCTTT. Amino acid sequence: CASIGWGEAFF. This chain connects TRBV27 to TRBJ1-1; tentative D call: TRBD1 (5 bases). From germline, CDR1 is MNHEY and CDR2 SMNVEV (reference sequence). V was clipped by 7 bases and J by 8 bases, with 11 bases between them. CDR3 length: 11 residues.

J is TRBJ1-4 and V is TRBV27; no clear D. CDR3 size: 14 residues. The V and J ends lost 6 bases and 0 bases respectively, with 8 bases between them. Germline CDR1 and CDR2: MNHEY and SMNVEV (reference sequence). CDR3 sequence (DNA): TGTGCCAGCAGGAAGGGAGCAACTAATGAAAAACTGTTTTTT. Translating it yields CASRKGATNEKLFF.

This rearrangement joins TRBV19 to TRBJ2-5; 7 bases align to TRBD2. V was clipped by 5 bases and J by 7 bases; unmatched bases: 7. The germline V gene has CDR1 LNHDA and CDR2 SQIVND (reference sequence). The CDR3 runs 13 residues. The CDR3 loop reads CASSVGREGTQYF. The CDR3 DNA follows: TGTGCCAGTAGTGTGGGCAGGGAGGGGACCCAGTACTTC.

The CDR3 sequence: CASSSDRSFVQPQHF. For the CDR3, the DNA is TGTGCCAGCAGCTCGGACAGGAGTTTTGTTCAGCCCCAGCATTTT. This chain uses TRBV7-9 with TRBJ1-5; TRBD1 matches at 7 bases. J was trimmed by 6 bases and V by 4 bases; bases with no gene match: 9. Germline-derived CDR1 and CDR2 are SEHNR and FQNEAQ (reference sequence). The CDR3 is 15 amino acids.

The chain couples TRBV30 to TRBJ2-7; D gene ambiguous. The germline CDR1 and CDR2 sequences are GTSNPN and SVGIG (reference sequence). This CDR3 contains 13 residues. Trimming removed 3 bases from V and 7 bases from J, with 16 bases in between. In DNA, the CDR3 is TGTGCCTGGAGGCCAGGTGGGCAAAAGGAGCAGTACTTC. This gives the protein CAWRPGGQKEQYF.

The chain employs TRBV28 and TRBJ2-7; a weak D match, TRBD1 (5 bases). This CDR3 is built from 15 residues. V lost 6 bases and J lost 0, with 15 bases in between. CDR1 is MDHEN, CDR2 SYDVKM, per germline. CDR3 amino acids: CASRTDPARSYEQYF. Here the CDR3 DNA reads TGTGCCAGCAGGACAGACCCTGCCCGCTCCTACGAGCAGTACTTC.

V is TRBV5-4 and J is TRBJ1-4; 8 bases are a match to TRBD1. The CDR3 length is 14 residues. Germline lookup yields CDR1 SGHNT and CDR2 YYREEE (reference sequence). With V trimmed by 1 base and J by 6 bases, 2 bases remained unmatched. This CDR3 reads CASSLPGGDEKLFF. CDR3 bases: TGTGCCAGCAGCTTGCCAGGGGGCGATGAAAAACTGTTTTTT.

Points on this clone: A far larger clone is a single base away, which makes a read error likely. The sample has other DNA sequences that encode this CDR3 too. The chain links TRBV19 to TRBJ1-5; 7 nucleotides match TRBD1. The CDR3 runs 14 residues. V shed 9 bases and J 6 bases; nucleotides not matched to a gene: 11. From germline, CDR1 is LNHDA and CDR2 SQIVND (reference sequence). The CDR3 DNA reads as TGTGCCAGCCACAGGGGACTACTAGGTCAGCCCCAGCATTTT. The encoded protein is CASHRGLLGQPQHF.

The CDR3 region is CASSLRTSGYNEQFF. For the CDR3, the DNA is TGTGCCAGCAGCCTTAGGACTAGCGGATACAATGAGCAGTTCTTC. The J gene is TRBJ2-1, the V gene TRBV11-2, with 10 bases identical to TRBD2. Per the germline V gene, CDR1 is SGHAT and CDR2 is FQNNGV. The trim removed 5 bases at V and 4 bases at J, leaving 5 bases unmatched. This CDR3 is 15 amino acids long.

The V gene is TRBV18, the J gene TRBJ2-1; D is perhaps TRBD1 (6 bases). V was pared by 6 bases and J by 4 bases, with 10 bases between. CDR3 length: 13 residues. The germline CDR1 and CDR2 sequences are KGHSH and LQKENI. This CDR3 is CASSRDNYNEQFF. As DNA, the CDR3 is TGTGCCAGCTCCAGGGACAATTACAATGAGCAGTTCTTC.

Here the CDR3 reads CASSLSGGQETQYF. DNA of the CDR3: TGTGCCAGCAGCTTATCAGGGGGTCAAGAGACCCAGTACTTC. The rearrangement links TRBV7-9 to TRBJ2-5; TRBD1 matches at 7 bases. Germline V gene sequence: CDR1 SEHNR, CDR2 FQNEAQ (reference sequence). V dropped 2 bases and J dropped 2; count of bases not matched to a gene: 2. The CDR3 contains 14 residues.

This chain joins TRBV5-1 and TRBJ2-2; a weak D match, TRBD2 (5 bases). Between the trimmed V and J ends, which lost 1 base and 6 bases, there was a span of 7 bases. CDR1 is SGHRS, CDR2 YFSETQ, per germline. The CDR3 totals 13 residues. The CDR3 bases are TGCGCCAGCAGCTTGACGGGGTCCGGGGAGCTGTTTTTT. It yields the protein CASSLTGSGELFF.